A selection of T cell receptor beta chains follows, all from one sample in a study of cytomegalovirus exposure and HLA in healthy donors. Profiled with immunoSEQ multiplex PCR; TCRdb holds only in-frame clones, not every one. Of some 140,000 clones listed, 70% to 80% were seen once; the top ten hold just over 8.5%. Sequencing used PBMCs. The source is a woman aged 45-65 years in good health and CMV-seropositive. Both conserved end residues are part of each CDR3. D genes are given only for firm matches. Clone size is stated in some rows and not others, as once, few, many or a class when expanded.

clone_size j_call v_call d_call cdr3_nt cdr3_aa
- TRBJ1-2 TRBV2 TRBD1 TGTGCCAGCAGTGAAAGGGACAGCTATGGCTACACCTTC CASSERDSYGYTF
- TRBJ2-5 TRBV15 - TGTGCCACCAGCAGAGATCCAGGGTTTCGGGAGACCCAGTACTTC CATSRDPGFRETQYF
- TRBJ1-2 TRBV5-6 TRBD1 TGTGCCAGCAGTTGGACAGGTCCGAACTATGGCTACACCTTC CASSWTGPNYGYTF
- TRBJ1-1 TRBV7-9 - TGTGCCAGCAGCTTGGGGCGGGAAGCTTTCTTT CASSLGREAFF
- TRBJ2-1 TRBV7-8 TRBD2 TGTGCCAGCAGCTTAGCGGGGTATCCTAGCGGGGGGTACAATGAGCAGTTCTTC CASSLAGYPSGGYNEQFF
once TRBJ2-7 TRBV6-6 TRBD1 TGTGCCAGCAGGTGGACAGGGGGGTCCTACGAGCAGTACTTC CASRWTGGSYEQYF
- TRBJ2-1 TRBV2 TRBD2 TGTGCCAGCAGTGCCACTAGCGGGGGGGCCGGGGAGCAGTTCTTC CASSATSGGAGEQFF
- TRBJ2-1 TRBV7-2 - TGTGCCAGCAGCCTAGCGGCAGGGGGCTCCTACAATGAGCAGTTCTTC CASSLAAGGSYNEQFF
few TRBJ2-1 TRBV28 - TGTGCCAGCAGGGGGCTTCAGGGGAGTTCCTACAATGAGCAGTTCTTC CASRGLQGSSYNEQFF
- TRBJ2-5 TRBV11-3 TRBD2 TGTGCCAGCAGCTCCGTAGCGGGGCCTCAAGAGACCCAGTACTTC CASSSVAGPQETQYF
once TRBJ1-2 TRBV30 - TGTGCCTGGAGTCAGAGAGGCGGGGATGGCTACACCTTC CAWSQRGGDGYTF
- TRBJ2-7 TRBV28 TRBD1 TGTGCCAGCCGGGACAGGGCCTTCTACGAGCAGTACTTC CASRDRAFYEQYF
- TRBJ1-5 TRBV10-3 - TGTGCCACCTTGGGGGAGGGGAATCAGCCCCAGCATTTT CATLGEGNQPQHF
once TRBJ1-2 TRBV15 - TGTGCCACCAGCAGAGATCGCAGGGTGGGAGGCTACACCTTC CATSRDRRVGGYTF
few TRBJ2-1 TRBV5-4 TRBD1 TGTGCCAGCAGCCCCCGGGACAGGGGTTATAATGAGCAGTTCTTC CASSPRDRGYNEQFF
once TRBJ2-7 TRBV2 TRBD1 TGTGCCAGCACCGACGCTGGGACAGATGGTGAGCAGTACTTC CASTDAGTDGEQYF
- TRBJ2-3 TRBV30 - TGTGCCTGGGGGGCGCTACTTGGGGGCACAGATACGCAGTATTTT CAWGALLGGTDTQYF
- TRBJ1-5 TRBV28 TRBD1 TGTGCCAGCAGTGCCGGGACAGGGACCCAGCCCCAGCATTTT CASSAGTGTQPQHF
- TRBJ1-6 TRBV5-4 TRBD1 TGTGCCAGCAGCTTGGGGACAGGGAGAAATTCACCCCTCCACTTT CASSLGTGRNSPLHF
- TRBJ2-3 TRBV28 - TGTGCCAGCAGTTTTTTAGCCGGGACAGATACGCAGTATTTT CASSFLAGTDTQYF
- TRBJ2-2 TRBV6-1 - TGTGCCAGCAGTAATAGCGCCCCGAGGACCGGGGAGCTGTTTTTT CASSNSAPRTGELFF
once TRBJ1-2 TRBV19 TRBD1 TGTGCCAGTAGTTTACAGGGGGTTGGTTATGGCTACACCTTC CASSLQGVGYGYTF
few TRBJ1-4 TRBV28 TRBD1 TGTGCCAGCAGACCAGGACAGGGTGGTGAAAAACTGTTTTTT CASRPGQGGEKLFF
- TRBJ2-2 TRBV23-1 - TGCGCCAGCAGTCAGGGGCAACCCGGGGAGCTGTTTTTT CASSQGQPGELFF
- TRBJ2-7 TRBV6-5 - TGTGCCAGCAGGATTGACTCGACCTACGAGCAGTACTTC CASRIDSTYEQYF
few TRBJ2-3 TRBV29-1 - TGCAGCGTTGTCCGACAGTCAGATACGCAGTATTTT CSVVRQSDTQYF
- TRBJ1-5 TRBV6-1 - TGTGCCAGCAATTTCAGATTTAGCAATCAGCCCCAGCATTTT CASNFRFSNQPQHF
few TRBJ1-6 TRBV7-2 - TGTGCCAGCAGCTTAGCCGCAGGGCAGAATTCACCCCTCCACTTT CASSLAAGQNSPLHF
- TRBJ1-1 TRBV6-6 - TGTGCCAGCAGTCAAACAGGGACGAACACTGAAGCTTTCTTT CASSQTGTNTEAFF
- TRBJ2-3 TRBV28 TRBD2 TGTGCCAGCAGTAGAGCGGGGGGGCCCACAGATACGCAGTATTTT CASSRAGGPTDTQYF
- TRBJ1-6 TRBV7-2 - TGTGCCAGCAGCTGGATCCCCAACTCTTTGGCAGGGGCTTCACCCCTCCACTTT CASSWIPNSLAGASPLHF
- TRBJ1-1 TRBV19 - TGTGCCAGTACCTTCATCCCGGGCACTGAAGCTTTCTTT CASTFIPGTEAFF
once TRBJ2-3 TRBV15 TRBD2 TGTGCCACCAGCAAATTAGCGGGGAGGGGCACAGATACGCAGTATTTT CATSKLAGRGTDTQYF
- TRBJ1-1 TRBV19 - TGTGCCAGTAGTATAGCAGGGCGAGCTTTCTTT CASSIAGRAFF
- TRBJ1-1 TRBV18 - TGTGCCAGCTCACCACCGAGGTACAGGGAAACTGAAGCTTTCTTT CASSPPRYRETEAFF
- TRBJ2-7 TRBV2 - TGTGCCAGCAGTGATCAGGGCTACGAGCAGTACTTC CASSDQGYEQYF